The rows below give T cell receptor beta chains drawn from one sample of a study of cytomegalovirus exposure and HLA in healthy donors. The protocol was immunoSEQ multiplex PCR, while the TCRdb copy is restricted to in-frame clones and leaves out a portion. The data contain some 120,000 clones, roughly two thirds of them singletons. The specimen sequenced was PBMCs. Receptor source: a man in his thirties or forties in good health and CMV-seropositive. Each CDR3 is given with its conserved first and last residue. The D gene is left open where the match is weak. The size field is filled for only some rows; it gives once, few, many or a size class.

D	size	V	J	DNA	CDR3
NA	NA	TRBV18	TRBJ1-3	TGTGCCAGCTCACCGCCCAACAGCTCTGGAAACACCATATATTTT	CASSPPNSSGNTIYF
NA	NA	TRBV27	TRBJ2-7	TGTGCCAGCAGCCCGGGTCCCACTCCCTACGGGCAGTACTTC	CASSPGPTPYGQYF
TRBD1	NA	TRBV10-3	TRBJ1-2	TGTGCCATCAGTGAGTTGGGGACAGGGGTCGGCTACACCTTC	CAISELGTGVGYTF
NA	NA	TRBV6-6	TRBJ2-7	TGTGCCAGCAGTTACCCGGAGTCCTACGAGCAGTACTTC	CASSYPESYEQYF
NA	NA	TRBV27	TRBJ2-3	TGTGCCAGCAGTTTAGCGATAGGGGGTATTATCACAGATACGCAGTATTTT	CASSLAIGGIITDTQYF
TRBD1	NA	TRBV2	TRBJ2-1	TGTGCCAGCAGCGGACAGGGACACTTGTACGAGCAGTTCTTC	CASSGQGHLYEQFF
NA	NA	TRBV5-1	TRBJ2-7	TGCGCCAGCAGTGAACCGGGCTCCTACGAGCAGTACTTC	CASSEPGSYEQYF
NA	NA	TRBV9	TRBJ1-1	TGTGCCAGCAGCGCAACTTTGACAGAGAACACTGAAGCTTTCTTT	CASSATLTENTEAFF
TRBD2	NA	TRBV4-2	TRBJ2-1	TGTGCCAGCAGCCAACCTATAGGAGCGGGAGATCTGGACAATGAGCAGTTCTTC	CASSQPIGAGDLDNEQFF
TRBD1	NA	TRBV10-3	TRBJ1-6	TGTGCCATCAGTGAGATGGACAGGGACGGGCCACCCCTCCACTTT	CAISEMDRDGPPLHF
NA	few	TRBV21-1	TRBJ1-1	TGTGCCAGCAGCGAGGGACAGAAAGAAGCTTTCTTT	CASSEGQKEAFF
TRBD2	few	TRBV4-1	TRBJ2-3	TGCGCCAGCAGCCAAGAGGGGCTAGCGGGAGTAGATACGCAGTATTTT	CASSQEGLAGVDTQYF
TRBD1	few	TRBV5-5	TRBJ1-3	TGTGCCAGCAGCAAAGACAGGGAAAGAAACACCATATATTTT	CASSKDRERNTIYF
NA	NA	TRBV15	TRBJ2-6	TGTGCCACCAGCAGACAACGCGGGGCTTCAGGGGCCAACGTCCTGACTTTC	CATSRQRGASGANVLTF
NA	NA	TRBV7-9	TRBJ2-7	TGTGCCAGCAGCCCCGCCCGGGGGGCGCGCCACGAGCAGTACTTC	CASSPARGARHEQYF
TRBD2	few	TRBV6-6	TRBJ2-1	TGTGCCAGCGGGGGGACTAGCGGTTACAATGAGCAGTTCTTC	CASGGTSGYNEQFF
TRBD1	NA	TRBV27	TRBJ2-1	TGTGCCAGCAGTTTCCCAACGGGACAGCCTCGTCTGGGGACGCTCAATGAGCAGTTCTTC	CASSFPTGQPRLGTLNEQFF
TRBD1	once	TRBV11-2	TRBJ2-3	TGTGCCAGCAGCTTAAGACAGGGGGCAGATACGCAGTATTTT	CASSLRQGADTQYF
NA	NA	TRBV5-6	TRBJ2-5	TGTGCCAGCAGCTTGGGTTCAGGGTTAGAGACCCAGTACTTC	CASSLGSGLETQYF
TRBD2	few	TRBV5-4	TRBJ2-2	TGTGCCAGCAGCGTCACAGCGGGAGTCACCGGGGAGCTGTTTTTT	CASSVTAGVTGELFF
TRBD1	NA	TRBV25-1	TRBJ2-5	TGTGCCAGCAGTGAACTACAGGGGGCGCGGGAGACCCAGTACTTC	CASSELQGARETQYF
NA	few	TRBV28	TRBJ1-2	TGTGCCAGCACCACGACAGACTATGGCTACACCTTC	CASTTTDYGYTF
NA	few	TRBV28	TRBJ2-2	TGTGCCAGCAGTGTAGGCACAGGGCACACCGGGGAGCTGTTTTTT	CASSVGTGHTGELFF
NA	once	TRBV10-3	TRBJ2-1	TGTGCCATCAGTGAGGCAGATTCCAGCTCCTACAATGAGCAGTTCTTC	CAISEADSSSYNEQFF
TRBD1	NA	TRBV4-2	TRBJ1-6	TGTGCCAGCAGCCTTATGGACAGGTCTGCCGATTCACCCCTCCACTTT	CASSLMDRSADSPLHF
TRBD1	NA	TRBV5-4	TRBJ2-3	TGTGCCAGCAGCTCGACAGGGGGCTCCGATACGCAGTATTTT	CASSSTGGSDTQYF
TRBD2	NA	TRBV5-1	TRBJ2-1	TGCGCCAGCAGCTTATCACGGGGAGGGTTGGGCAATGAGCAGTTCTTC	CASSLSRGGLGNEQFF
NA	NA	TRBV4-1	TRBJ2-5	TGCGCCAGCAGCCAACCTGGACTAGGGGGAGAGACCCAGTACTTC	CASSQPGLGGETQYF